What follows are 29 T cell receptor beta chains derived from one specimen sequenced in a study of regulatory T cells in long-lasting Graves disease. Building of the TCR beta libraries involved iRepertoire HTBI primers and Arm-PCR of CDR3 regions. From the multiplex PCR reads, TCRdb called clonotypes with MiXCR, one entry per CDR3 protein. Of 550,000 to 650,000 distinct CDR3 sequences in the sample, 15% to 20% were seen once. Time point of the sample: newly diagnosed GD, antithyroid drugs for less than 3 months. Extracted RNA from PBMCs served as the source of the TCR library. A further study also used this sample, focusing on T cells in Graves' hyperthyroidism and ophthalmopathy.

The material sequenced was peripheral blood mononuclear cells (PBMCs), taken at new diagnosis, from a patient treated with antithyroid drugs. These TCRs come from a man between 18 and 35 years old with Graves disease.

This clonotype has a handful of counts. The V and J genes are TRBV20-1 and TRBJ2-3; 13 bases are a match to TRBD2. With 5 bases clipped from V and 2 bases from J, the junction kept 1 base outside the gene matches. CDR1 DFQATT and CDR2 SNEGSKA come from the germline V gene (reference sequence). The CDR3 totals 14 residues. CDR3 DNA sequence: TGCAGTGCTGGGACTAGCGGGACCACAGATACGCAGTATTTT. This encodes CSAGTSGTTDTQYF.

This clonotype was detected ten times or more. The V call is TRBV4-2, the J call TRBJ2-7; D may be TRBD1 (6 bases). The CDR3 is made up of 18 amino acids. The ends were cut back, 0 bases at V and 3 bases at J, with 21 bases in the middle. CDR1 LGHNA and CDR2 YNFKEQ come from the germline V gene. The CDR3 protein is CASSQEISSEGVGYEQYF. The DNA of the CDR3 is TGTGCCAGCAGCCAAGAAATATCGAGTGAGGGGGTGGGCTACGAGCAGTACTTC.

This clonotype has just a few counts. The J gene is TRBJ2-1, the V gene TRBV20-1; D remains ambiguous. The V and J ends lost 0 bases and 5 bases respectively, with 8 bases between them. The germline V gene encodes CDR1 DFQATT and CDR2 SNEGSKA (reference sequence). This CDR3 has 13 amino acids. In DNA, the CDR3 is TGCAGTGCTAGAGATCCGCAGGACAATGAGCAGTTCTTC. It codes for CSARDPQDNEQFF.

This clonotype appeared a few times. This chain connects TRBV12-5 to TRBJ1-1, with no clear D. This CDR3 has 13 residues. Trimming stripped 2 bases from V and 1 base from J, with 5 bases between. From germline, CDR1 is LGHNT and CDR2 FRNRAP. The DNA for the CDR3 is TGTGCTAGTGGTTTGTTGAGGAACACTGAAGCTTTCTTT. Its translation is CASGLLRNTEAFF.

V and J are TRBV24-1 and TRBJ2-2, with a weak D call TRBD2 (6 bases). This CDR3 spans 15 amino acids. In germline, CDR1 is KGHDR, CDR2 SFDVKD. The V gene lost 5 bases and the J gene lost 3 bases, with 12 bases spanning the gap. The CDR3 bases are TGTGCCACCAGTGTCTCTAGCGCCCACACCGGGGAGCTGTTTTTT. It translates to CATSVSSAHTGELFF.

A few counts support this clonotype. The chain uses TRBV24-1 and TRBJ2-1; a possible D gene is TRBD1 (6 bases). This CDR3 has 15 residues. Between the trimmed V and J ends, which lost 3 bases and 3 bases, there was a span of 11 bases. Germline CDR1 reads KGHDR; CDR2 reads SFDVKD. CDR3 DNA: TGTGCCACCAGTGATACGACACAGGGCTACAATGAGCAGTTCTTC. Translation gives CATSDTTQGYNEQFF.

Notes on this clonotype: This may stem from a read error, because a much larger clone lies one nucleotide away. The chain recombines TRBV30 with TRBJ2-7; unclear D gene. Germline V gene data show CDR1 as GTSNPN and CDR2 as SVGIG (reference sequence). This CDR3 has 11 amino acids. CDR3 sequence (DNA): TGTTCCTGGAGTGCCGGTTACGAGCAGTACTTC. This encodes CSWSAGYEQYF.

The sample holds one count of this clonotype. The rearrangement joins TRBV5-8 to TRBJ1-6; unclear D gene. CDR1 and CDR2 (germline): SGHTS, YDEGEE. The V end lost 3 bases, the J end lost 8 bases, and 12 bases lay between the germline ends. This CDR3 region has 14 residues. CDR3 region: CASSSRTFYSPLHF. In nucleotides, the CDR3 is TGTGCCAGCAGCTCTCGGACGTTTTATTCACCCCTCCACTTT.

This clonotype was recorded once. At one end the junction does not follow the germline gene, possibly because of a read error. The rearrangement links TRBV6-1 to TRBJ1-2; a weak D match, TRBD1 (5 bases). This CDR3 has 15 amino acids. The germline V gene has CDR1 MNHNS and CDR2 SASEGT. The CDR3 region has the DNA TGCGCCAGCAGTGAACGAGACAGTGGCGTGATTGGCTACACCTTC. Protein product: CASSERDSGVIGYTF.

This clonotype has just a few counts. The chain uses TRBV30 and TRBJ2-1; 13 bases line up with TRBD2. Trimming took 4 bases from V and 15 from J; bases not matched to a gene: 6. This CDR3 has 12 residues. Germline CDR1 and CDR2: GTSNPN and SVGIG (reference sequence). CDR3 bases: TGTGCCTGGACCGAGGGACTAGCGGGATTGTTCTTC. Encoded protein: CAWTEGLAGLFF.

V and J are TRBV4-1 and TRBJ1-3, with 9 bases matching TRBD1. Germline lookup yields CDR1 MGHRA and CDR2 YSYEKL. V was clipped by 4 bases and J by 3 bases; unmatched bases: 13. The CDR3 runs to 18 residues. The CDR3 reads CASSRESGQGLLGNTIYF. In DNA form, the CDR3 reads TGCGCCAGCAGCCGGGAAAGTGGACAGGGGCTTCTTGGAAACACCATATATTTT.

The table lists this clonotype with many counts. The rearrangement uses TRBV28 and TRBJ2-5; no firm D call. Germline V gives CDR1 MDHEN, CDR2 SYDVKM. The CDR3 has 13 amino acids. The V and J ends lost 3 bases and 3 bases respectively, with 8 bases between them. CDR3 sequence reads: CASSFETKETQYF. The CDR3 coding sequence is TGTGCCAGCAGTTTTGAGACAAAAGAGACCCAGTACTTC.

This clonotype was counted many times. V is TRBV12-3 or TRBV12-4 and J is TRBJ2-5; 7 positions agree with TRBD1. The CDR3 totals 14 residues. Unmatched junction bases numbered 7, after V lost 7 bases and J lost 2 bases. The CDR3 spells CASNLRDSQETQYF. The CDR3 bases are TGTGCCAGCAACCTCCGGGACAGTCAAGAGACCCAGTACTTC.

This clonotype was observed a handful of times. Possible read error: a much larger clone is one base away. The rearrangement joins TRBV28 to TRBJ2-7, with D possibly being TRBD2 (6 bases). Germline V lookup: CDR1 MDHEN, CDR2 SYDVKM. V dropped 5 bases and J dropped 6 bases, with 17 bases sitting between them. This CDR3 is built from 14 residues. This chain's CDR3 is CASSPGGLAGEQYF. The CDR3 coding sequence is TGTGCCAGCAGTCCCGGAGGGCTGGCGGGCGAGCAGTACTTC.

This clonotype was counted many times. The V gene is TRBV3-1, the J gene TRBJ2-3; D is unresolved. This CDR3 has 16 residues. Germline assignment: CDR1 LGHDT and CDR2 YNNKEL (reference sequence). Trimming pared 0 bases from V and 4 bases from J, leaving 14 bases between. CDR3 DNA: TGTGCCAGCAGCCAAGAGAGGATAGCTAGGGCAGATACGCAGTATTTT. Protein: CASSQERIARADTQYF.

V and J are TRBV7-2 and TRBJ2-1; TRBD2 matches at 8 bases. In germline, CDR1 is SGHTA, CDR2 FQGNSA. The J segment lost 7 bases and the V segment lost 3 bases, leaving 8 bases of the junction unmatched. CDR3 length equals 15 residues. The CDR3 loop is CASSLLGLARNEQFF. CDR3 coding DNA: TGTGCCAGCAGCTTGCTAGGACTAGCTCGGAATGAGCAGTTCTTC.

This clonotype was detected many times. The CDR3 protein is CASSATLPGTGTEAFF. As DNA, the CDR3 is TGTGCCAGCAGCGCCACACTTCCGGGAACGGGCACTGAAGCTTTCTTT. The rearrangement joins TRBV7-6 to TRBJ1-1, with no clear D. This CDR3 spans 16 amino acids. V was shortened by 5 bases and J by 4 bases, with 20 bases between the two germline ends. CDR1 is SGHVS, CDR2 FNYEAQ, per germline.

The chain combines TRBV20-1 with TRBJ2-1; possibly TRBD1 for D (5 bases). Looked up from germline, CDR1 is DFQATT and CDR2 is SNEGSKA (reference sequence). V was cut by 3 bases and J by 4 bases, with 22 bases left in between. This CDR3 has 17 amino acids. The CDR3 loop reads CSASEYRRYSTYNEQFF. The CDR3 DNA follows: TGCAGTGCTAGTGAATACAGGAGATATTCGACTTACAATGAGCAGTTCTTC.

The chain couples TRBV20-1 to TRBJ1-2; D is unresolved. Trimming took 3 bases from V and 1 from J, leaving 6 bases between them. CDR1 DFQATT and CDR2 SNEGSKA come from the germline V gene (reference sequence). CDR3 size: 12 residues. DNA for the CDR3: TGCAGTGCTAGCGACTTTAACTATGGCTACACCTTC. This codes for CSASDFNYGYTF.

There are many counts of this clonotype. The chain couples TRBV11-2 to TRBJ2-1; D is unclear. The CDR3 consists of 13 residues. V was shortened by 1 base and J by 12 bases, with 13 bases between the two germline ends. The germline V gene encodes CDR1 SGHAT and CDR2 FQNNGV. CDR3 sequence reads: CASSLVAAIGQFF. CDR3 DNA: TGTGCCAGCAGCTTAGTGGCGGCCATCGGGCAGTTCTTC.

The CDR3 spells CASSLASASYGGYTF. CDR3 bases: TGCGCCAGCAGCTTGGCCTCGGCCTCTTATGGAGGCTACACCTTC. V gene TRBV5-1 combines with J gene TRBJ1-2; D is uncertain. This CDR3 has 15 amino acids. V was trimmed by 0 bases and J by 8 bases, leaving 17 bases between them. Germline V CDR1 and CDR2: SGHRS, YFSETQ. Drawing the rest from reference TRBV5-1 and TRBJ1-2, the complete variable domain is KAGVTQTPRYLIKTRGQQVTLSCSPISGHRSVSWYQQTPGQGLQFLFEYFSETQRNKGNFPGRFSGRQFSNSRSEMNVSTLELGDSALYLCASSLASASYGGYTFGSGTRLTVV.

This clonotype was recorded at least ten times. The rearrangement joins TRBV7-2 to TRBJ2-2, with 7 bases lining up with TRBD2. CDR3 length: 15 amino acids. Per germline, CDR1 SGHTA and CDR2 FQGNSA. Germline trimming cut 6 bases from V and 0 bases from J; bases unmatched to any gene: 4. The CDR3 protein is CASRTGGANTGELFF. In DNA form, the CDR3 reads TGTGCCAGCAGGACTGGGGGGGCGAACACCGGGGAGCTGTTTTTT.

This clonotype was found once. The chain joins TRBV5-1 to TRBJ2-5; perhaps D is TRBD1 or TRBD2 (5 bases each). V lost 4 bases to trimming and J lost 4 bases, with 17 bases between them. This CDR3 is built from 15 residues. Germline V gene data show CDR1 as SGHRS and CDR2 as YFSETQ. The CDR3 bases are TGCGCCAGCAGCCCACAGGCGGGCGTCTCAGAGACCCAGTACTTC. This sequence encodes CASSPQAGVSETQYF.

In its sample, this clonotype was seen a few times. The rearrangement joins TRBV18 to TRBJ1-4; D unclear. The CDR3 runs 16 residues. The ends were cut back, 6 bases at V and 3 bases at J, with 17 bases in the middle. CDR1 KGHSH and CDR2 LQKENI come from the germline V gene. CDR3 bases: TGTGCCAGCTCTCGCCGGGAGGGTGCGGCTAATGAAAAACTGTTTTTT. This gives the protein CASSRREGAANEKLFF.

Points on this clonotype: Possible read error: a much larger clone is one base away. The conserved phenylalanine or tryptophan normally closing the CDR3 is absent here, so this likely arose from a read error. The V call is TRBV6-5, the J call TRBJ2-7; D not certain. The V and J ends lost 1 base and 5 bases respectively, with 9 bases between them. CDR3 length equals 13 residues. In germline, CDR1 is MNHEY, CDR2 SVGAGI. The CDR3 DNA sequence: TGTGCCAGCAGTTACTATAGTCGGAACGAGCAGTACTCC. Amino acid sequence: CASSYYSRNEQYS.

V gene TRBV6-1 combines with J gene TRBJ1-1; D may be TRBD1 (5 bases). V lost 5 bases and J 8 bases, leaving 27 bases between the germline ends. CDR3 size: 17 residues. The germline gives CDR1 MNHNS, CDR2 SASEGT. The CDR3 is CASSPGTTPSHTVEAFF. CDR3 nucleotide sequence: TGTGCCAGCAGTCCTGGGACCACTCCGTCCCATACCGTAGAAGCTTTCTTT.

This clonotype was detected once. One base away lies a much larger clone, so this may be a sequencing read error. The chain recombines TRBV7-9 with TRBJ2-1, with D perhaps TRBD2 (5 bases). Germline loops: CDR1 SEHNR, CDR2 FQNEAQ (reference sequence). The CDR3 is 15 amino acids. V was pared by 5 bases and J by 10 bases, with 21 bases between. CDR3 sequence (DNA): TGTGCCAGCAGCCCTGGGGAGTGGGGTTCCTACGAGCAGTTCTTC. This codes for CASSPGEWGSYEQFF.

The rearrangement uses TRBV20-1 and TRBJ1-3; D not resolved. The length of the CDR3 is 14 residues. The V gene lost 1 base and the J gene lost 4 bases, with 11 bases spanning the gap. Germline values: CDR1 DFQATT, CDR2 SNEGSKA (reference sequence). Written as DNA, the CDR3 is TGCAGTGCTAGAGGGGATGAGTCCGGAAACACCATATATTTT. It translates to CSARGDESGNTIYF.

This clonotype was recorded at least ten times. DNA of the CDR3: TGTGCCAGCAGCCGGATAGGGACAGAAGAGACCCAGTACTTC. This encodes CASSRIGTEETQYF. This chain joins TRBV7-2 and TRBJ2-5; 7 bases match TRBD1. The CDR3 extends over 14 amino acids. V lost 5 bases, J lost 3 bases, and 6 bases stayed unmatched. CDR1 SGHTA and CDR2 FQGNSA come from the germline V gene.